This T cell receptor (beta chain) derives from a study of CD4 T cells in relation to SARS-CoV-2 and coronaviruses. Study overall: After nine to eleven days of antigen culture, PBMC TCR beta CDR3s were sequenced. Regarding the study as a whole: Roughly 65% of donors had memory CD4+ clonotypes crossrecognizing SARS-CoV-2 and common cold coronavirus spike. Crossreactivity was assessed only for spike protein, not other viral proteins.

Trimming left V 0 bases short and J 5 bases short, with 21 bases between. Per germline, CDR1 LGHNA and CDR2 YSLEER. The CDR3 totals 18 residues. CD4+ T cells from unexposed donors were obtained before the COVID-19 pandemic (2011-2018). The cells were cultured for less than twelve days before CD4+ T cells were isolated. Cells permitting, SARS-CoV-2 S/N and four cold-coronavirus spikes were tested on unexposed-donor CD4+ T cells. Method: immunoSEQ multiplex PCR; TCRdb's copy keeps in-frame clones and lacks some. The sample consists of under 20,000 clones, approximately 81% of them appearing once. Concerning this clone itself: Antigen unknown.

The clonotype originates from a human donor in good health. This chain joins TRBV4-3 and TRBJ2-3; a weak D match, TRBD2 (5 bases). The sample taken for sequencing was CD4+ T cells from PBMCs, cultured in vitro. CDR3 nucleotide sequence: TGCGCCAGCAGCCAAGATGGTGGTGGGCAGCGAGGAGGAGATACGCAGTATTTT. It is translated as CASSQDGGGQRGGDTQYF.